Presented here are 26 T cell receptor beta chains from one specimen sequenced in a study of identical twins. TCRdb independently ran MiXCR on the 5' RACE reads; one entry per CDR3 protein. Among about 720,000 distinct CDR3 sequences, 8.5% to 9.5% were seen once, and the ten largest hold around 0.98%. These data also formed part of another study, on yellow fever vaccine responses in identical twins.

The sequenced sample was PBMCs. These receptors were taken from a woman under 30 in good health.

The chain joins TRBV7-9 to TRBJ2-7; the D call may be TRBD1 or TRBD2 (5 bases each). Trimming pared 2 bases from V and 6 bases from J, leaving 11 bases between. CDR1 and CDR2 (germline): SEHNR, FQNEAQ (reference sequence). The CDR3 has 13 amino acids. As DNA, the CDR3 is TGTGCCAGCAGCTTACAGGGCCTAGCCGAGCAGTACTTC. It yields the protein CASSLQGLAEQYF. Variable domain in full (rest from reference TRBV7-9 and TRBJ2-7): DTGVSQNPRHKITKRGQNVTFRCDPISEHNRLYWYRQTLGQGPEFLTYFQNEAQLEKSRLLSDRFSAERPKGSFSTLEIQRTEQGDSAMYLCASSLQGLAEQYFGPGTRLTVT.

This clonotype was counted at least ten times. The V gene is TRBV5-6, the J gene TRBJ1-3; D remains unclear. The CDR3 totals 13 residues. The V end was cut by 5 bases, the J end by 2 bases, with 8 bases between. Germline CDR1 is SGHDT and CDR2 is YYEEEE. The CDR3 spells CASRVNAGNTIYF. The CDR3 region has the DNA TGTGCCAGCAGGGTCAACGCTGGAAACACCATATATTTT.

This clonotype was counted a few times. This chain connects TRBV25-1 to TRBJ2-1, with 8 nucleotides matching TRBD2. CDR1 MGHDK and CDR2 SYGVNS come from the germline V gene. This CDR3 is 17 amino acids long. Trimming removed 8 bases from V and 0 bases from J; junction bases left unmatched: 12. CDR3 bases: TGTGCCAGCGGGGCGGGTAGCGGGGTATCCTCCTACAATGAGCAGTTCTTC. Protein sequence: CASGAGSGVSSYNEQFF.

The chain combines TRBV6-5 with TRBJ2-7, with no clear D. The germline V gene encodes CDR1 MNHEY and CDR2 SVGAGI. The CDR3 covers 15 residues. V shed 2 bases and J shed 1 base, with 12 bases lying between them. CDR3 DNA: TGTGCCAGCAGTTACGGCAGAGCCCTTTCCTACGAGCAGTACTTC. Residues: CASSYGRALSYEQYF.

The chain employs TRBV20-1 and TRBJ2-1; 15 bases align to TRBD2. This CDR3 region has 15 residues. Looked up from germline, CDR1 is DFQATT and CDR2 is SNEGSKA (reference sequence). V lost 0 bases, J lost 13 bases, and 7 bases stayed unmatched. CDR3 protein: CSAREGTSGGTEQFF. DNA for the CDR3: TGCAGTGCTAGAGAGGGGACTAGCGGGGGGACGGAACAGTTCTTC.

The rearrangement uses TRBV4-3 and TRBJ2-4; maybe TRBD1 (7 bases). The germline gives CDR1 LGHNA, CDR2 YSLEER. CDR3 length equals 17 residues. Deletions cut 1 base from V and 3 bases from J, with 16 bases between. CDR3 sequence: CASSQGSGQGGKNIQYF. The DNA of the CDR3 is TGCGCCAGCAGCCAAGGTTCTGGGCAGGGGGGCAAAAACATTCAGTACTTC.

This clonotype was recorded a few times. The rearrangement joins TRBV7-9 to TRBJ2-2, with unresolved D. The V gene's germline CDR1 is SEHNR and CDR2 FQNEAQ (reference sequence). The CDR3 sequence is 15 residues long. V was trimmed by 7 bases and J by 7 bases, leaving 19 bases between them. The CDR3 region has the DNA TGTGCCAGCACCCTAGTAGGTCGGTCTGACGGGGAGCTGTTTTTT. It translates to CASTLVGRSDGELFF. The variable domain in full, completed from reference TRBV7-9 and TRBJ2-2, reads DTGVSQNPRHKITKRGQNVTFRCDPISEHNRLYWYRQTLGQGPEFLTYFQNEAQLEKSRLLSDRFSAERPKGSFSTLEIQRTEQGDSAMYLCASTLVGRSDGELFFGEGSRLTVL.

A few counts support this clonotype. The chain is built from TRBV5-5 and TRBJ2-1, with TRBD2 identical over 8 bases. This CDR3 is 16 amino acids long. Germline V lookup: CDR1 SGHKS, CDR2 YYEKEE (reference sequence). V gave up 5 bases and J gave up 9 bases; unmatched junction bases: 16. The CDR3 region is CASSPREREIAVEQFF. CDR3 sequence (DNA): TGTGCCAGCAGTCCGAGGGAGCGGGAGATAGCTGTTGAGCAGTTCTTC.

The chain employs TRBV10-3 and TRBJ1-1; D is ambiguous. Germline loops: CDR1 ENHRY, CDR2 SYGVKD. Trimming cost V 2 bases and J 4 bases, with 11 bases left between them. This CDR3 comprises 14 residues. The CDR3 DNA is TGTGCCATCAGTGAGCAGCCCCGTGCCACTGAAGCTTTCTTT. Its protein is CAISEQPRATEAFF.

This clonotype was seen ten or more times. The chain carries TRBV6-1 and TRBJ2-3; possibly TRBD1 or TRBD2 for D (6 bases each). The CDR3 has 15 residues. Trimming took off 6 bases at V and 2 bases at J, with 15 bases between the two ends. The V gene's germline CDR1 is MNHNS and CDR2 SASEGT. DNA of the CDR3: TGTGCCAGCAGCGCGGGGTGGGGGCACACAGATACGCAGTATTTT. As protein: CASSAGWGHTDTQYF.

This clonotype was detected only a few times. The chain joins TRBV9 to TRBJ2-3; 11 bases fit TRBD2. V trimming: 0 bases; J trimming: 5 bases; junction bases outside the gene matches: 5. CDR3 length: 16 residues. Germline assignment: CDR1 SGDLS and CDR2 YYNGEE. In nucleotides, the CDR3 is TGTGCCAGCAGCGTAGAGACTAGCGGGGTTGGAGATACGCAGTATTTT. This codes for CASSVETSGVGDTQYF.

This clonotype was observed at least ten times. This chain uses TRBV10-3 with TRBJ1-2, with TRBD1 identical over 7 bases. Germline-derived CDR1 and CDR2 are ENHRY and SYGVKD. The CDR3 has 14 residues. V shed 2 bases and J 6 bases; nucleotides not matched to a gene: 6. CDR3: CAISEIQGTDGYTF. The CDR3 nucleotides read TGTGCCATCAGTGAGATACAGGGGACGGATGGCTACACCTTC.

V gene TRBV28 combines with J gene TRBJ1-2; the D is unclear. V was trimmed by 4 bases and J by 5 bases, leaving 5 bases between them. The germline gives CDR1 MDHEN, CDR2 SYDVKM. This CDR3 is 11 amino acids long. The CDR3 region is CASSWKYGYTF. In nucleotides, the CDR3 is TGTGCCAGCAGTTGGAAATATGGCTACACCTTC.

This clonotype was seen more than once but under ten times. CDR3 nucleotides: TGTGCCAGCAGACTAGCGGGAGGGCCGGTTACGCAGTATTTT. Translation: CASRLAGGPVTQYF. This chain links TRBV27 with TRBJ2-3; TRBD2 matches at 13 bases. Trimming took 6 bases from V and 8 from J; bases not matched to a gene: 5. The CDR3 sequence is 14 residues long. Germline values: CDR1 MNHEY, CDR2 SMNVEV (reference sequence).

In its sample, this clonotype was seen a few times. CDR3 sequence (DNA): TGTGCCATCAGGAACGGGACAGCCCCCTACGAGCAGTACTTC. Amino acid sequence: CAIRNGTAPYEQYF. V and J are TRBV10-3 and TRBJ2-7, with 7 bases aligning to TRBD1. The CDR3 covers 14 residues. V dropped 6 bases and J dropped 2; count of bases not matched to a gene: 7. Germline lookup yields CDR1 ENHRY and CDR2 SYGVKD.

This clonotype appeared many times. The chain joins TRBV6-5 to TRBJ2-7; 8 bases line up with TRBD2. This CDR3 is 14 amino acids long. In germline, CDR1 is MNHEY, CDR2 SVGAGI. The V and J ends lost 2 bases and 6 bases, in that order; junction bases with no gene match: 6. The CDR3 region is CASSYPAGAGEQYF. The CDR3 DNA sequence: TGTGCCAGCAGTTACCCAGCGGGAGCGGGCGAGCAGTACTTC.

The rearrangement uses TRBV7-6 and TRBJ2-3; no reliable D call. The CDR3 sequence is 13 residues long. V lost 1 base to trimming and J lost 8 bases, with 10 bases between them. Germline V gives CDR1 SGHVS, CDR2 FNYEAQ. CDR3 sequence (DNA): TGTGCCAGCAGCTTAGACGCGGATACTACGCAGTATTTT. As protein: CASSLDADTTQYF.

This clonotype was observed a few times. The V gene is TRBV15, the J gene TRBJ2-7; D is undetermined. The ends were cut back, 2 bases at V and 3 bases at J, with 14 bases in the middle. The CDR3 runs to 15 residues. The germline V gene has CDR1 LNHNV and CDR2 YYDKDF (reference sequence). CDR3 protein: CATSRFQDRVYEQYF. The CDR3 DNA follows: TGTGCCACCAGCAGATTCCAGGACCGCGTCTACGAGCAGTACTTC.

Note on this clonotype: Mismatch with germline at one junction end may stem from a read error. The J gene is TRBJ2-3, the V gene TRBV11-2, with TRBD2 matching over 7 bases. CDR1 is SGHAT and CDR2 is FQNNGV in the germline V gene. The CDR3 spans 17 residues. The CDR3 bases are TGTGCCTGCAGCACCACTACAGGCGGCGGGAGTAAGGATACGCAGTATTTT. Its protein is CACSTTTGGGSKDTQYF.

The chain uses TRBV29-1 and TRBJ2-1, with 11 bases matching TRBD2. The V gene end was trimmed by 2 bases and the J gene end by 3 bases; junction bases not matched to a gene: 6. In germline, CDR1 is SQVTM, CDR2 ANQGSEA. The CDR3 has 16 residues. This CDR3 reads CSVEMRLAGSYNEQFF. In DNA, the CDR3 is TGCAGCGTTGAAATGCGACTAGCGGGGAGCTACAATGAGCAGTTCTTC.

This clonotype was counted a few times. V usage is TRBV24-1 and J usage is TRBJ2-2, with TRBD2 identical over 8 bases. The length of the CDR3 is 17 residues. The germline CDR1 and CDR2 sequences are KGHDR and SFDVKD. V shed 5 bases, J shed 6 bases, and the junction held 13 bases outside the gene matches. CDR3 protein: CATSGERAGVGAGELFF. For the CDR3, the DNA is TGTGCCACCAGTGGCGAAAGAGCGGGAGTGGGAGCCGGGGAGCTGTTTTTT.

V usage is TRBV12-3 or TRBV12-4 and J usage is TRBJ2-5, with unresolved D. This CDR3 is built from 12 residues. Trimming took 2 bases from V and 5 from J, leaving 6 bases between them. CDR3 in amino acids: CASSLTHETQYF. CDR3 in DNA: TGTGCCAGCAGTTTAACCCACGAGACCCAGTACTTC.

CDR3 sequence: CASSLRTGAQETQYF. In DNA, the CDR3 is TGTGCCAGCAGCCTCAGAACCGGGGCCCAAGAGACCCAGTACTTC. This chain connects TRBV14 to TRBJ2-5; D may match TRBD1 or TRBD2 (5 bases each). CDR3 length: 15 residues. Trimming left V 4 bases short and J 1 base short, with 13 bases between. Germline values: CDR1 SGHDN, CDR2 FVKESK.

In this sample, this clonotype turned up a few times. This sequence joins TRBV6-2 or TRBV6-3 and TRBJ2-2, with 11 positions matching TRBD1. Looked up from germline, CDR1 is MNHEY and CDR2 is SVGEGT. This CDR3 comprises 16 residues. Germline trimming cut 5 bases from V and 4 bases from J; bases unmatched to any gene: 6. In DNA, the CDR3 is TGTGCCAGCAGTCTACTTGGACAGGGGGCCACCGGGGAGCTGTTTTTT. Its protein is CASSLLGQGATGELFF.

This chain uses TRBV6-1 with TRBJ2-6; D perhaps matches TRBD2 (5 bases). CDR1 is MNHNS, CDR2 SASEGT, per germline. Trimming cost V 2 bases and J 6 bases, with 11 bases left between them. CDR3 length: 15 residues. The CDR3 DNA is TGTGCCAGCAGTGAAAGTCCGAGGGCGGCCAACGTCCTGACTTTC. Protein: CASSESPRAANVLTF.

The chain employs TRBV6-1 and TRBJ2-3; TRBD2 matches 7 bases. After removal of 6 bases from V and 5 bases from J, the junction contained 11 bases not matched to a gene. The CDR3 length is 15 residues. Germline CDR1 MNHNS, CDR2 SASEGT. CDR3 coding DNA: TGTGCCAGCAGGAATCCCTCGGGGGGACGAGATACGCAGTATTTT. This translates into CASRNPSGGRDTQYF.